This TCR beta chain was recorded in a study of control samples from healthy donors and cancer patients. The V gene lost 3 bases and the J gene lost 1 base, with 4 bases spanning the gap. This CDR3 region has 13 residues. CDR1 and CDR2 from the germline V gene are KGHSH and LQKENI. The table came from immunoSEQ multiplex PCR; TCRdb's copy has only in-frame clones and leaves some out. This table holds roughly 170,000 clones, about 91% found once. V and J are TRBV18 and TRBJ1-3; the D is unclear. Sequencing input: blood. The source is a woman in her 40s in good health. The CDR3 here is CASSPSSGNTIYF. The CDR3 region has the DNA TGTGCCAGCTCACCGTCATCTGGAAACACCATATATTTT.